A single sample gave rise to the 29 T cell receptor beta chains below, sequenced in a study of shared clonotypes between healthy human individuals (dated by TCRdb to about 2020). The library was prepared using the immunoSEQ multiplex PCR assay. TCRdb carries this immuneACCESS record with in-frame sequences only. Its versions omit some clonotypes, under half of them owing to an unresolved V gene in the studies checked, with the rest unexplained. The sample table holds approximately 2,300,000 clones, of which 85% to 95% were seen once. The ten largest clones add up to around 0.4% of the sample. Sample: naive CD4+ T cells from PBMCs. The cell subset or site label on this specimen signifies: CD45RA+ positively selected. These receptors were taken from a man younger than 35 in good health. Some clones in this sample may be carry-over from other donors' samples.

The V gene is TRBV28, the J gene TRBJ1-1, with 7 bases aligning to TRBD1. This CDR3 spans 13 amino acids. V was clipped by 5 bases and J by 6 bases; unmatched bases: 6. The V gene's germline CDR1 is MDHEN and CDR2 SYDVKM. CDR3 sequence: CASSNYRGPEAFF. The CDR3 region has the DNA TGTGCCAGCAGTAACTACAGGGGCCCTGAAGCTTTCTTT.

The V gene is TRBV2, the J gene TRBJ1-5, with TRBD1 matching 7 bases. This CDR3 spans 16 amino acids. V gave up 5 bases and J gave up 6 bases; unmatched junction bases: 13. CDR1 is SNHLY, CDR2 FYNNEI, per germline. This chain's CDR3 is CASSLGSRQGGQPQHF. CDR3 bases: TGTGCCAGCAGTCTCGGCTCGAGACAGGGAGGTCAGCCCCAGCATTTT. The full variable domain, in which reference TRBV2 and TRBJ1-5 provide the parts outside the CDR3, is EPEVTQTPSHQVTQMGQEVILRCVPISNHLYFYWYRQILGQKVEFLVSFYNNEISEKSEIFDDQFSVERPDGSNFTLKIRSTKLEDSAMYFCASSLGSRQGGQPQHFGDGTRLSIL.

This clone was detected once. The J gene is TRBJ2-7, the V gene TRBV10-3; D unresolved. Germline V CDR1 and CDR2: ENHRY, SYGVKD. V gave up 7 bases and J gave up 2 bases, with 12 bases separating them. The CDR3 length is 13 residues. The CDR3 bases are TGTGCCATCAATCCAGATCCTCCCTACGAGCAGTACTTC. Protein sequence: CAINPDPPYEQYF.

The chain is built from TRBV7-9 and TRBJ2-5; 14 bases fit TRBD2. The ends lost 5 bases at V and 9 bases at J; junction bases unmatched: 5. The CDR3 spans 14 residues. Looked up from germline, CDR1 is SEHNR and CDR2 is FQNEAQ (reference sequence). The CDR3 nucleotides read TGTGCCAGCAGCCCAGGGACTAGCGGGAGCGCCCAGTACTTC. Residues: CASSPGTSGSAQYF.

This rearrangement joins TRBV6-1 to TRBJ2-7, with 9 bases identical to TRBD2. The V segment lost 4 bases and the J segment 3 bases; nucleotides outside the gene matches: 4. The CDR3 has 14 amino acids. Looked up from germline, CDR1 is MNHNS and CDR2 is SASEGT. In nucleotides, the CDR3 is TGTGCCAGCAGTGTTAGCGGGAGTCTCTACGAGCAGTACTTC. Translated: CASSVSGSLYEQYF.

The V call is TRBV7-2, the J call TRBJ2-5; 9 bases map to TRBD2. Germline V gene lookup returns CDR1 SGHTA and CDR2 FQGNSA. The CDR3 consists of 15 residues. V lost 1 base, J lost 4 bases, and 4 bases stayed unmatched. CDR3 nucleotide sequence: TGTGCCAGCAGCTTAGGAGGACTAGCGACAGAGACCCAGTACTTC. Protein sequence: CASSLGGLATETQYF.

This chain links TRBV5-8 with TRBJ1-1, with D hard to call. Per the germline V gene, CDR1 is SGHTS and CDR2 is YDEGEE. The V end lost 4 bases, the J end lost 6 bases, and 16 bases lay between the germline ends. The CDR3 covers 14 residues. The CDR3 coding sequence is TGTGCCAGCAGCCTCCAACAAGGGAGCGCTGAAGCTTTCTTT. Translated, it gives CASSLQQGSAEAFF.

The CDR3 loop reads CASSYSTGNPYEQYF. DNA for the CDR3: TGTGCCAGCAGTTACTCGACAGGGAATCCCTACGAGCAGTACTTC. The V call is TRBV6-5, the J call TRBJ2-7; TRBD1 matches at 7 bases. Germline CDR1 reads MNHEY; CDR2 reads SVGAGI. There are 15 residues in the CDR3. The junction had 4 bases not matched to a gene; V was cut back by 0 bases and J by 2 bases.

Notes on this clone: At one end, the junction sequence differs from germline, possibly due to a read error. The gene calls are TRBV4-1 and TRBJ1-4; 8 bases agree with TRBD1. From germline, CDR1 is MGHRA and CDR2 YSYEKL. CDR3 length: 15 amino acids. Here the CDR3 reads CASSQDSRGREKLFF. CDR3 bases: TGCGCCAGCAGTCAAGATAGCAGGGGGCGTGAAAAACTGTTTTTT.

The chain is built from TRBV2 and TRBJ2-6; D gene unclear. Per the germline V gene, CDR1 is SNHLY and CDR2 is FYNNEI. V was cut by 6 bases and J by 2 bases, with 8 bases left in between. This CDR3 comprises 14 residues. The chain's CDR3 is CASRWSPGANVLTF. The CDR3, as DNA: TGTGCCAGCAGATGGAGCCCTGGGGCCAACGTCCTGACTTTC.

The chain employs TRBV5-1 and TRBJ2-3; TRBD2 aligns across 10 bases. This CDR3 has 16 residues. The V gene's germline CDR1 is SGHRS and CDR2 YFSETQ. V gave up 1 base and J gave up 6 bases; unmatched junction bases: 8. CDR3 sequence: CASSLNSGRPTDTQYF. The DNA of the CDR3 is TGCGCCAGCAGCTTGAATAGCGGGAGGCCCACCGATACGCAGTATTTT.

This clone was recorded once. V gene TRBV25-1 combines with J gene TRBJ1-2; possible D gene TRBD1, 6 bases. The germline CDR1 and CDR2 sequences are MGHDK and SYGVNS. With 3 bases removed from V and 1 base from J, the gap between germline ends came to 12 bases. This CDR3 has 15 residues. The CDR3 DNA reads TGTGCCAGCAGTGACCACCGCAGGGGTAACTATGGCTACACCTTC. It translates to CASSDHRRGNYGYTF.

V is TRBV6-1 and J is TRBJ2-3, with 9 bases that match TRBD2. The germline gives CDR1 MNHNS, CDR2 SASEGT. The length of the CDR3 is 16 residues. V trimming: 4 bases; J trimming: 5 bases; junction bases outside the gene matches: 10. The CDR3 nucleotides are TGTGCCAGCAGTGGGCCGGGACTAGCATCAGGAGATACGCAGTATTTT. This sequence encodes CASSGPGLASGDTQYF.

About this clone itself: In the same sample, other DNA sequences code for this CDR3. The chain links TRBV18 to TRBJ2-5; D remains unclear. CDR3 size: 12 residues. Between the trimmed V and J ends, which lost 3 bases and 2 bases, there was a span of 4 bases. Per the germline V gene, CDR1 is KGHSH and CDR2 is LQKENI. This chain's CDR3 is CASSPTQETQYF. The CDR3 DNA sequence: TGTGCCAGCTCACCCACTCAAGAGACCCAGTACTTC. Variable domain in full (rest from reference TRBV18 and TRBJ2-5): NAGVMQNPRHLVRRRGQEARLRCSPMKGHSHVYWYRQLPEEGLKFMVYLQKENIIDESGMPKERFSAEFPKEGPSILRIQQVVRGDSAAYFCASSPTQETQYFGPGTRLLVL.

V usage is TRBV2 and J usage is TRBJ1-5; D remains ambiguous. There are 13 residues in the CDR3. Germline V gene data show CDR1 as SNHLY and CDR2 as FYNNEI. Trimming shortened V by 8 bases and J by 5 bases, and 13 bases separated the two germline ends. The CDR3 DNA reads TGTGCCAGCCTACTAGACTGGGATCAGCCCCAGCATTTT. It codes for CASLLDWDQPQHF.

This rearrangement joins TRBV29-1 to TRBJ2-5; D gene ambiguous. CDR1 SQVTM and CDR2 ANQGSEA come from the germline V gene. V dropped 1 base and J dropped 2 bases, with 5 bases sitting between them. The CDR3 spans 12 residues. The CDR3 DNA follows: TGCAGCGTTGAAGTCGTTCAAGAGACCCAGTACTTC. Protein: CSVEVVQETQYF.

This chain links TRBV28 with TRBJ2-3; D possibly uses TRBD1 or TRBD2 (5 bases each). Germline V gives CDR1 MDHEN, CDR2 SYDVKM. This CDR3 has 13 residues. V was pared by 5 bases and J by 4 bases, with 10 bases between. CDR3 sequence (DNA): TGTGCCAGCAGTCGGGACGGGGCAGATACGCAGTATTTT. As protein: CASSRDGADTQYF.

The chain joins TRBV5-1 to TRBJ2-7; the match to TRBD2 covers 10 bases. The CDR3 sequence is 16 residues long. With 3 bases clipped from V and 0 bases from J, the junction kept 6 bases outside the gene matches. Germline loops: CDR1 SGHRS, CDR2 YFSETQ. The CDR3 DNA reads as TGCGCCAGCAGCTCCATAACTAGCGGGAACTCCTACGAGCAGTACTTC. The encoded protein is CASSSITSGNSYEQYF.

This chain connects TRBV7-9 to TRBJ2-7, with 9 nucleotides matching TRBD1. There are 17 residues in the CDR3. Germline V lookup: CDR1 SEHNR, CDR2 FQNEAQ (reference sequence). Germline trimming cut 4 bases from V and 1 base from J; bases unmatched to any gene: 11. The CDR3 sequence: CASSSTGGWSRSYEQYF. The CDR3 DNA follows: TGTGCCAGCAGCTCAACAGGGGGCTGGTCAAGATCCTACGAGCAGTACTTC.

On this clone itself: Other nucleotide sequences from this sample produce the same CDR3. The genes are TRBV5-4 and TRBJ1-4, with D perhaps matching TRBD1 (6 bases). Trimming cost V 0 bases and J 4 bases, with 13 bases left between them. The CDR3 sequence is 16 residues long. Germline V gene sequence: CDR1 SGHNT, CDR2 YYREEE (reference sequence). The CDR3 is CASSLAQGTGNEKLFF. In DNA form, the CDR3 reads TGTGCCAGCAGCTTGGCCCAGGGGACGGGTAATGAAAAACTGTTTTTT.

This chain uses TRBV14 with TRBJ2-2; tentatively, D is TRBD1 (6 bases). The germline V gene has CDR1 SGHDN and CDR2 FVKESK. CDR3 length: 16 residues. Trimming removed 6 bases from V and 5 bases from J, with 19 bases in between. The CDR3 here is CASRKRYRAETGELFF. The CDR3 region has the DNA TGTGCCAGCAGAAAAAGGTACAGGGCGGAGACCGGGGAGCTGTTTTTT.

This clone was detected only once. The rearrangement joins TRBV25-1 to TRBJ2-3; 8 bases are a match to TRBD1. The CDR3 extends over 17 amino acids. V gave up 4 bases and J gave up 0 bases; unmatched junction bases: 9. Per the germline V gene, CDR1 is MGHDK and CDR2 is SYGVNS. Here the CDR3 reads CASSAPPGQGSTDTQYF. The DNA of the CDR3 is TGTGCCAGCAGTGCCCCCCCCGGACAGGGCAGCACAGATACGCAGTATTTT.

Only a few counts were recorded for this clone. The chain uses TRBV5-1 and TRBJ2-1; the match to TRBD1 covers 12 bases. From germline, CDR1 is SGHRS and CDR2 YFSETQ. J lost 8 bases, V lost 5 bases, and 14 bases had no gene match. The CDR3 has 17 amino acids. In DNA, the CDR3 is TGCGCCAGCAGGGGTCACGGCGGGACAGGGGGCTTCGATGAGCAGTTCTTC. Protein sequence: CASRGHGGTGGFDEQFF.

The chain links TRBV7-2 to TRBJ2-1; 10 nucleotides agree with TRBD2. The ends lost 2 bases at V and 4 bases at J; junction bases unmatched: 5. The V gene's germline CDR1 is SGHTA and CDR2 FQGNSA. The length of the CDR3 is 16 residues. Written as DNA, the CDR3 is TGTGCCAGCAGCTTACAAGCGGGAGGGCCTTACAATGAGCAGTTCTTC. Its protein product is CASSLQAGGPYNEQFF.

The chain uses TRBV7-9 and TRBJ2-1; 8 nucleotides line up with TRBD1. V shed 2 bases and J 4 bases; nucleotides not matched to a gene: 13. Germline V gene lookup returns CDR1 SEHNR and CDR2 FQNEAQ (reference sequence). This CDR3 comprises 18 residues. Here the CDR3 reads CASSLPKIGQGKYNEQFF. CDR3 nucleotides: TGTGCCAGCAGCTTACCAAAAATAGGACAGGGCAAATACAATGAGCAGTTCTTC.

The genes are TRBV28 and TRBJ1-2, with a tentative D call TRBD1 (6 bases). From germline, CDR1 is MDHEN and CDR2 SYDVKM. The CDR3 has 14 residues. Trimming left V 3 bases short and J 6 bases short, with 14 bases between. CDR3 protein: CASSLGARGNGYTF. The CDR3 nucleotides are TGTGCCAGCAGTTTGGGGGCGAGGGGGAATGGCTACACCTTC.

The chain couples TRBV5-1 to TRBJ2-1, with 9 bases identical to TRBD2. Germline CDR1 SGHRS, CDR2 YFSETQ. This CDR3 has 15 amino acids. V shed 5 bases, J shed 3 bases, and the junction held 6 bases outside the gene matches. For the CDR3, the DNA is TGCGCCAGCAGTCAGGTAGCGGGGGACTACAATGAGCAGTTCTTC. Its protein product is CASSQVAGDYNEQFF.

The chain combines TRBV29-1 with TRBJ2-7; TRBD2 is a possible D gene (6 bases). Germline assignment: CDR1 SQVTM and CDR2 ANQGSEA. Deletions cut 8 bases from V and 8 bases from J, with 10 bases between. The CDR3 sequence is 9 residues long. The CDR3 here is CSHRGKQYF. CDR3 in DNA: TGCAGCCACCGGGGGAAGCAGTACTTC.

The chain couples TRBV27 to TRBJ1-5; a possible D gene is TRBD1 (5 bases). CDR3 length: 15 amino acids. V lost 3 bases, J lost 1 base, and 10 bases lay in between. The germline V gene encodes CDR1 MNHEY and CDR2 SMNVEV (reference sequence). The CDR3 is CASSFRVTSNQPQHF. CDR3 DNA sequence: TGTGCCAGCAGTTTCAGGGTGACAAGCAATCAGCCCCAGCATTTT.